Each of the 3 T cell receptor beta chains below was sequenced from the same sample in a study of spatial heterogeneity in lung cancer (dated by TCRdb to between 2018 and 2020). Library construction relied on 5' RACE. The sequencing machine was a NextSeq 500. The raw public reads went through TCRdb reprocessing: fastp at Q25, MiXCR clone calling, in-frame beta chains kept. Each record represents a unique CDR3 protein, reported with the most common genes and DNA among its rows. For this sample the table gives about 52,000 distinct CDR3 sequences, of which less than 9.5% were detected only once. The ten largest clones capture around 35% of the sample. The time point label, as the study defines it: blood at routine non-recurrence follow-up after resection. Whole RNA extracted from tumor and nontumor lung tissue, or from cryopreserved PBMC samples, was used for TCR sequencing without cell sorting. The starting material was PBMCs, obtained at follow-up. The receptors derive from a female donor with early-stage non-small cell lung cancer.

This clonotype was observed a few times. The chain recombines TRBV6-5 with TRBJ2-3; perhaps TRBD2 as D (7 bases). The CDR3 is 16 residues long. Germline-derived CDR1 and CDR2 are MNHEY and SVGAGI. V dropped 6 bases and J dropped 3 bases, with 19 bases sitting between them. This CDR3 reads CASSQPRRGGTDTQYF. The DNA for the CDR3 is TGTGCCAGCAGCCAGCCGAGGAGGGGGGGTACAGATACGCAGTATTTT.

CDR3: CASSANLGAYEQYF. CDR3 nucleotides: TGTGCCAGCAGCGCGAACTTGGGGGCGTACGAGCAGTACTTC. The chain is built from TRBV7-8 and TRBJ2-7; tentative D call: TRBD1 (6 bases). The CDR3 spans 14 residues. Trimming shortened V by 5 bases and J by 4 bases, and 15 bases separated the two germline ends. In germline, CDR1 is SGHVS, CDR2 FQNEAQ.

In its sample, this clonotype was seen many times. V is TRBV7-9 and J is TRBJ2-5; unclear D gene. V lost 2 bases and J lost 1, with 11 bases in between. In germline, CDR1 is SEHNR, CDR2 FQNEAQ (reference sequence). The CDR3 extends over 15 amino acids. For the CDR3, the DNA is TGTGCCAGCAGCTTACGGCCTACCGGCCAAGAGACCCAGTACTTC. Residues: CASSLRPTGQETQYF.